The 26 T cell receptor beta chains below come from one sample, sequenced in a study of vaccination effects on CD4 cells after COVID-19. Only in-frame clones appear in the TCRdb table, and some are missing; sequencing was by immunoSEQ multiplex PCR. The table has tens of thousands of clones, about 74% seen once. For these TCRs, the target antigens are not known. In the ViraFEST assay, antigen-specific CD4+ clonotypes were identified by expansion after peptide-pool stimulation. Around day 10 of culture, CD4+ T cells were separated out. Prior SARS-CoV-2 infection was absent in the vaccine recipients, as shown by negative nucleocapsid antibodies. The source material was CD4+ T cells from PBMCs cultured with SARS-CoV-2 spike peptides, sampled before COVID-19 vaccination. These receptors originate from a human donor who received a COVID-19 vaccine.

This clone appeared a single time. The CDR3 DNA is TGTGCCAGCATGGCCGGGACAGCGGCCATGGAGACCCAGTACTTC. It codes for CASMAGTAAMETQYF. The V call is TRBV6-5, the J call TRBJ2-5; 7 positions match TRBD1. J gave up 5 bases and V 7 bases, and 13 bases lay outside the gene matches. Per germline, CDR1 MNHEY and CDR2 SVGAGI. The CDR3 is 15 amino acids.

CDR3 sequence (DNA): TGTGCCAGCAGCAGCGGGAGGGCCGCTAACAATGAGCAGTTCTTC. Its protein is CASSSGRAANNEQFF. The chain links TRBV7-7 to TRBJ2-1, with TRBD2 matching 10 bases. The CDR3 runs 15 residues. The germline V gene has CDR1 SSHAT and CDR2 FNYEAQ (reference sequence). The junction had 6 bases not matched to a gene; V was cut back by 5 bases and J by 5 bases.

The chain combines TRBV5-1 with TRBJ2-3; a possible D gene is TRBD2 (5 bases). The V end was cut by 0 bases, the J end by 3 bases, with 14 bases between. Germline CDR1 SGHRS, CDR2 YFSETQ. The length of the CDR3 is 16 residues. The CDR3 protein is CASSLGIPTGTDTQYF. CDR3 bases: TGCGCCAGCAGCTTGGGAATACCTACGGGGACAGATACGCAGTATTTT.

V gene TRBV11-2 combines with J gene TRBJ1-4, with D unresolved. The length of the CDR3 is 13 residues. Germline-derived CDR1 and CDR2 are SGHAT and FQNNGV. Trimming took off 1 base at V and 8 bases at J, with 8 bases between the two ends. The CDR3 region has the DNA TGTGCCAGCAGCTTAGCCGGAAACGAAAAACTGTTTTTT. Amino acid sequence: CASSLAGNEKLFF.

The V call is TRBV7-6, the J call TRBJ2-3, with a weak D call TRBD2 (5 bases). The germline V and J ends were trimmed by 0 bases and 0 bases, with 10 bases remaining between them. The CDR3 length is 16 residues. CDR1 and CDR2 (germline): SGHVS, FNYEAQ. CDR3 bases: TGTGCCAGCAGCTTAGCGGCCCGGGGAAGCACAGATACGCAGTATTTT. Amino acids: CASSLAARGSTDTQYF.

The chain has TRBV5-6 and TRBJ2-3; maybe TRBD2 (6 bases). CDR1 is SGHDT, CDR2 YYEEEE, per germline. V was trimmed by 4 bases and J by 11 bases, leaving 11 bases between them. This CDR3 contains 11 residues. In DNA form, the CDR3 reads TGTGCCAGCAGCACGGGACTCCAGCAGTATTTT. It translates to CASSTGLQQYF.

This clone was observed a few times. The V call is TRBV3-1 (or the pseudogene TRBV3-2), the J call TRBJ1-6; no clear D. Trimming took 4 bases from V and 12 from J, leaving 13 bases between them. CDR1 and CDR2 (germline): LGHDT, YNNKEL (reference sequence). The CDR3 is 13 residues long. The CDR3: CASSLDTLLPLHF. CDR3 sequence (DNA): TGTGCCAGCAGCCTAGATACACTTTTACCCCTCCACTTT.

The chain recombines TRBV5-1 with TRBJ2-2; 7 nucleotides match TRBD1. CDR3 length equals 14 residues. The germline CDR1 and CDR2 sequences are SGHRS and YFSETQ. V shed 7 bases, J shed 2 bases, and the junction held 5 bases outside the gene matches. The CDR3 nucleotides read TGCGCCAGCGCGACAGGGTTTAACACCGGGGAGCTGTTTTTT. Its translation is CASATGFNTGELFF. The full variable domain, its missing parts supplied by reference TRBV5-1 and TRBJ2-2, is KAGVTQTPRYLIKTRGQQVTLSCSPISGHRSVSWYQQTPGQGLQFLFEYFSETQRNKGNFPGRFSGRQFSNSRSEMNVSTLELGDSALYLCASATGFNTGELFFGEGSRLTVL.

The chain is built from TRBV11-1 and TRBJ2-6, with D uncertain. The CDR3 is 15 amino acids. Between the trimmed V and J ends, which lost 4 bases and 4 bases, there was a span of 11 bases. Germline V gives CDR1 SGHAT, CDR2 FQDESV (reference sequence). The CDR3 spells CASSSSLGGANVLTF. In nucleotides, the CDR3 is TGTGCCAGCAGCTCCTCCTTGGGCGGGGCCAACGTCCTGACTTTC.

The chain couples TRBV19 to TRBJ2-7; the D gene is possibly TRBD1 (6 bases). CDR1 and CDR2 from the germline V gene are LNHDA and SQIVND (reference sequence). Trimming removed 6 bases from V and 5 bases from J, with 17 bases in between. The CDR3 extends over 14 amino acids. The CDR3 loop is CASSNYRVSDEQYF. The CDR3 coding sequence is TGTGCCAGTAGCAATTACAGGGTATCCGACGAGCAGTACTTC.

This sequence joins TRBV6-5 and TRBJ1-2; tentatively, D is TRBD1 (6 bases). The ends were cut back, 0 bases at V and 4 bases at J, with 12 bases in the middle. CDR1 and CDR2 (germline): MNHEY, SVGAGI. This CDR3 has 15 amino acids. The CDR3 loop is CASSYSGGSGYGYTF. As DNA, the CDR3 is TGTGCCAGCAGTTACTCGGGGGGCAGCGGCTATGGCTACACCTTC.

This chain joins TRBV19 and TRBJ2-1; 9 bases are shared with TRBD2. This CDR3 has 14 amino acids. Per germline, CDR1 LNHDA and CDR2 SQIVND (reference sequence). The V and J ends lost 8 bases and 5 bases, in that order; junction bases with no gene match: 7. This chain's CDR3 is CASRPGLANNEQFF. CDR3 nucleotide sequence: TGTGCCAGTCGACCGGGACTAGCAAACAATGAGCAGTTCTTC.

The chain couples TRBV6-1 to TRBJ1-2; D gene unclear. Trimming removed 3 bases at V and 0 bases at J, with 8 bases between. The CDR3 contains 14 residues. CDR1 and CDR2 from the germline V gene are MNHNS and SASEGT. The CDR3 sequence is CASSEVGSNYGYTF. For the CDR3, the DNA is TGTGCCAGCAGTGAGGTGGGATCTAACTATGGCTACACCTTC.

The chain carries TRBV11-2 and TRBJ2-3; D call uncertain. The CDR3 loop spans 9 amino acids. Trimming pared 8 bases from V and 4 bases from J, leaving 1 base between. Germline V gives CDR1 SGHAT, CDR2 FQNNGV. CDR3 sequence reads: CASSDTQYF. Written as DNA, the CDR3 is TGTGCCAGCTCAGATACGCAGTATTTT.

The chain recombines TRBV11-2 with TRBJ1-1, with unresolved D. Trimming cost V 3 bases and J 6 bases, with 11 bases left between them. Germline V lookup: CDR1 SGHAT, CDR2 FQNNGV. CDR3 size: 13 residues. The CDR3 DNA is TGTGCCAGCAGCTTGACCAAGGGTCCTGAAGCTTTCTTT. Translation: CASSLTKGPEAFF.

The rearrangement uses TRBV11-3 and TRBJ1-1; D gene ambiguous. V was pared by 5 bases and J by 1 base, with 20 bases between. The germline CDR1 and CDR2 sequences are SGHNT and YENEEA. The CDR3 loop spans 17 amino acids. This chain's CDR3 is CASSPLITSDKNTEAFF. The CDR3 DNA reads TGTGCCAGCAGCCCTCTTATCACGTCAGACAAGAACACTGAAGCTTTCTTT.

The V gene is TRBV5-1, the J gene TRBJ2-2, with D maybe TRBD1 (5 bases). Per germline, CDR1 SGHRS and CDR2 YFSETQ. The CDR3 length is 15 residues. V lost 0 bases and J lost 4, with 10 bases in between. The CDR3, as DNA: TGCGCCAGCAGCTTGGTTGCAGGGATCACCGGGGAGCTGTTTTTT. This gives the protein CASSLVAGITGELFF.

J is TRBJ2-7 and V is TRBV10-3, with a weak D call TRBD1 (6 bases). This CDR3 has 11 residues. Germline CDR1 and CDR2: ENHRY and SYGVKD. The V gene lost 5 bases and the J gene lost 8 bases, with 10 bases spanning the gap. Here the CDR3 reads CAISYTGQQYF. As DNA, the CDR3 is TGTGCCATCAGTTATACAGGGCAGCAGTACTTC.

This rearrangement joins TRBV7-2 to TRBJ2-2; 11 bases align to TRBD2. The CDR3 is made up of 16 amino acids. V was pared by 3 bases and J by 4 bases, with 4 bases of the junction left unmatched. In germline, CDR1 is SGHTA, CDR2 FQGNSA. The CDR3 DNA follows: TGTGCCAGCAGCTTTTCCGGGACTAGCGGCACCGGGGAGCTGTTTTTT. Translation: CASSFSGTSGTGELFF.

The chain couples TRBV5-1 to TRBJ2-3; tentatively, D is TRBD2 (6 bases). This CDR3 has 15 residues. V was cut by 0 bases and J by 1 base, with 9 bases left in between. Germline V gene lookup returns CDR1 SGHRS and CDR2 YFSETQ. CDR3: CASSLAPGGTDTQYF. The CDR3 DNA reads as TGCGCCAGCAGCTTGGCCCCGGGGGGCACAGATACGCAGTATTTT.

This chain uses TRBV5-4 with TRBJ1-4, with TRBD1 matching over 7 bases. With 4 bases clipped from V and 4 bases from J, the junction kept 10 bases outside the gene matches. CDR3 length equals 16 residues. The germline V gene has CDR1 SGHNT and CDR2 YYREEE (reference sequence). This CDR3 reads CASSIWDSSLNEKLFF. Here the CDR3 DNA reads TGTGCCAGCAGCATTTGGGACAGCTCTCTTAATGAAAAACTGTTTTTT.

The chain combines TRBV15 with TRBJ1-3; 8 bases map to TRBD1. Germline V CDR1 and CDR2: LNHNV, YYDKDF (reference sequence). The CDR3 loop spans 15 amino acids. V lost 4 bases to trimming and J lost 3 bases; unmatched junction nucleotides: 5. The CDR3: CATSTQGAYGNTIYF. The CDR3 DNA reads TGTGCCACCAGCACCCAGGGGGCTTATGGAAACACCATATATTTT.

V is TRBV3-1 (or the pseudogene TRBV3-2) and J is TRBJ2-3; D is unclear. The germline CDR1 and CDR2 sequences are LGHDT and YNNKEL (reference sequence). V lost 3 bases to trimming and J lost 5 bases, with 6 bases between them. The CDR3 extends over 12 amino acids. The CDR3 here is CASSHRGDTQYF. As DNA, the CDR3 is TGTGCCAGCAGCCATAGAGGAGATACGCAGTATTTT.

The CDR3, as DNA: TGTGCCAGCGAGGCGGGGGGGAATGGCAATGAGCAGTTCTTC. Translated: CASEAGGNGNEQFF. V usage is TRBV6-5 and J usage is TRBJ2-1; 9 bases line up with TRBD2. The CDR3 has 14 amino acids. V shed 8 bases and J 6 bases; nucleotides not matched to a gene: 8. CDR1 is MNHEY and CDR2 is SVGAGI in the germline V gene.

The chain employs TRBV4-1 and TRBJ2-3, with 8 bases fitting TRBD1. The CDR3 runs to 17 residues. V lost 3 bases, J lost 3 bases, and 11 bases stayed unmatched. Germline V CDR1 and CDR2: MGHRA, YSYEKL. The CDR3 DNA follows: TGCGCCAGCAGCCAGAGCAGGGACAGGTCCCTGACAGATACGCAGTATTTT. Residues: CASSQSRDRSLTDTQYF.

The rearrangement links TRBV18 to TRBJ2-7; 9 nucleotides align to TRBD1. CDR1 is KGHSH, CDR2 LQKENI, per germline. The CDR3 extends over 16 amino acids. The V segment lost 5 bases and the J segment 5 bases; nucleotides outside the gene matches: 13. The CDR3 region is CASSKYLTGGADEQYF. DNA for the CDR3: TGTGCCAGCTCAAAATACTTGACAGGGGGGGCCGACGAGCAGTACTTC.